The clone carrying this T cell receptor beta chain was found a few times. The antigen is undetermined. This entry comes from a study of CD8+ T cells in alopecia areata. Study-level results: Possibly as an HLA-related effect, TCR sharing across patients appeared less clear than in mice. Scalp samples also yield sequences from resident alphabeta T cells of normal skin. Alopecia totalis/universalis scalp especially showed more expanded CD8+ clones than normal scalp.

Once RNA had been extracted, it was reverse transcribed into cDNA to act as the sequencing template. The protocol was immunoSEQ multiplex PCR, while the TCRdb copy is restricted to in-frame clones and leaves out a portion. The table lists a few hundred thousand clones, around 50% of them singletons, with nearly 5% in the top ten. Germline values: CDR1 SNHLY, CDR2 FYNNEI. V was shortened by 7 bases and J by 1 base, with 8 bases between the two germline ends. The CDR3 is made up of 13 amino acids. Sorting of CD4+ and CD8+ T cells was performed on PBMCs. The sequence was obtained from a human donor in good health. V and J are TRBV2 and TRBJ2-1; tentative D call: TRBD2 (5 bases). Sample: CD8+ T cells sorted from blood. CDR3 sequence reads: CASTRGSYNEQFF. Written as DNA, the CDR3 is TGTGCCAGCACCCGGGGATCCTACAATGAGCAGTTCTTC.